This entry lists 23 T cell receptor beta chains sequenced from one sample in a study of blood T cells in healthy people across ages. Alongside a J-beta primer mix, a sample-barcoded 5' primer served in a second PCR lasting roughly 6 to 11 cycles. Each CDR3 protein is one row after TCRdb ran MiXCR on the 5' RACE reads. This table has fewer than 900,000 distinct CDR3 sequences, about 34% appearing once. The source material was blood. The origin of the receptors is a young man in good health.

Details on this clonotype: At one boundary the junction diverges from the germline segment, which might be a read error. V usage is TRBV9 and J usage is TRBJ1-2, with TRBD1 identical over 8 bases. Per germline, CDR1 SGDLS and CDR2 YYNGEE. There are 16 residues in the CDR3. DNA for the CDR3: TGTGCCTGCAGCGCGCCCAGGGGGCCGGGGGGCAATGGCTACACCTTC. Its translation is CACSAPRGPGGNGYTF.

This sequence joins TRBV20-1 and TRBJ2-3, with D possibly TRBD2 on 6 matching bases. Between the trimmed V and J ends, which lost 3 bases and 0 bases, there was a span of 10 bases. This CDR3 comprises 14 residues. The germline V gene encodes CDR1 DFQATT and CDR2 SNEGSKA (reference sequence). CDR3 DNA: TGCAGTGCTAGGAGCCTAGCGAGCACAGATACGCAGTATTTT. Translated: CSARSLASTDTQYF.

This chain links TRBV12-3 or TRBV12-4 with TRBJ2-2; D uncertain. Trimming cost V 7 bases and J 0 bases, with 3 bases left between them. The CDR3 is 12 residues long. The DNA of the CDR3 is TGTGCCAGCAATTCGAACACCGGGGAGCTGTTTTTT. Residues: CASNSNTGELFF.

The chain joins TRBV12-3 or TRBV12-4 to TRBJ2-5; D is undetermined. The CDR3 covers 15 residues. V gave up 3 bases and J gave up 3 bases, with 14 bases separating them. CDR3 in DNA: TGTGCCAGCAGTTTGGAACGAGCCTCTGAAGAGACCCAGTACTTC. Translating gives CASSLERASEETQYF.

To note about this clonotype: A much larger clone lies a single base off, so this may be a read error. The CDR3 bases are TGTGCCAGCAGCTCCGGGGCGCAGTACTTC. Residues: CASSSGAQYF. The chain combines TRBV7-9 with TRBJ2-7; D tentatively fits TRBD1 or TRBD2 (5 bases each). Trimming left V 4 bases short and J 9 bases short, with 7 bases between. Per germline, CDR1 SEHNR and CDR2 FQNEAQ (reference sequence). CDR3 length: 10 amino acids.

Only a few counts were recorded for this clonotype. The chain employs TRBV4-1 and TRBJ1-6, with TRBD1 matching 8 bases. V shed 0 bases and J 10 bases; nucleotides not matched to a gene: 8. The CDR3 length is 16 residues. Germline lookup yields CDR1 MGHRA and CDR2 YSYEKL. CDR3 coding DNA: TGCGCCAGCAGCCAAGAGGCGACAGGGGTGGGATCACCCCTCCACTTT. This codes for CASSQEATGVGSPLHF.

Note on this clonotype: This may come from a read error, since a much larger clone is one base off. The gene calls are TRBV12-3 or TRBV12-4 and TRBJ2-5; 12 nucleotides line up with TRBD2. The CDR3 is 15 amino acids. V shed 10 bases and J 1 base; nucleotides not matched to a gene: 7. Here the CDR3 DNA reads TGTGCCAACACCTTACTAGCGGGGGGCCAAGAGACCCAGTACTTC. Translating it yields CANTLLAGGQETQYF.

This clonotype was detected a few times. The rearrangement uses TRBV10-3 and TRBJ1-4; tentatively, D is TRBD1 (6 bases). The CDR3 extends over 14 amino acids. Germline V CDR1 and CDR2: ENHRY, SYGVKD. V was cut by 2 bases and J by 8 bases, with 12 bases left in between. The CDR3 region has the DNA TGTGCCATCAGTGAGGGGGGGCTTGGCGAAAAACTGTTTTTT. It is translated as CAISEGGLGEKLFF.

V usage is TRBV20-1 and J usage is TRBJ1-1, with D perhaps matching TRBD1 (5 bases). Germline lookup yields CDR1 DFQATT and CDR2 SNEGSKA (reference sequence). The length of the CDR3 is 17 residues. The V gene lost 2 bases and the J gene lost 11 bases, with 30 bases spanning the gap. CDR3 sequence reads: CSARQGSETTSSLGAFF. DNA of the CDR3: TGCAGTGCTAGACAGGGTTCGGAAACCACTTCATCACTCGGGGCTTTCTTT.

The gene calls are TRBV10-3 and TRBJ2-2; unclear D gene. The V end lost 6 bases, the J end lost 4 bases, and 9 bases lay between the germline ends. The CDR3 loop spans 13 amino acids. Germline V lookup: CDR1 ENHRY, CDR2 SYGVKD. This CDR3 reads CAIRPLSTGELFF. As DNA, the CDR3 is TGTGCCATCAGACCTTTGTCCACCGGGGAGCTGTTTTTT.

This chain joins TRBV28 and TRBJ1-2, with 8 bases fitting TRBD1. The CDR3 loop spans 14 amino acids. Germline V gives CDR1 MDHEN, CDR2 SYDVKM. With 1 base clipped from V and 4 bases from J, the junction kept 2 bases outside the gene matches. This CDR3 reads CASSLSDRAYGYTF. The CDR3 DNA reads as TGTGCCAGCAGTTTATCGGACAGGGCCTATGGCTACACCTTC.

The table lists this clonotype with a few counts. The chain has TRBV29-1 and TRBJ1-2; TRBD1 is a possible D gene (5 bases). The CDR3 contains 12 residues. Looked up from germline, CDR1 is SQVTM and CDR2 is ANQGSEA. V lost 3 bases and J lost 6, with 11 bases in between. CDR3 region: CSVEGGTHGYTF. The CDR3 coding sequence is TGCAGCGTTGAGGGAGGGACCCATGGCTACACCTTC.

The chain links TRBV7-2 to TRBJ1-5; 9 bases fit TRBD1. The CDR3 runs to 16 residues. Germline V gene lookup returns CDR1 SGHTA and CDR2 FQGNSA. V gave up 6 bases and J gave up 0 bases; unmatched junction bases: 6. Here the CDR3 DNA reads TGTGCCAGCAGTCGGACAGGGGTCTATAGCAATCAGCCCCAGCATTTT. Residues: CASSRTGVYSNQPQHF.

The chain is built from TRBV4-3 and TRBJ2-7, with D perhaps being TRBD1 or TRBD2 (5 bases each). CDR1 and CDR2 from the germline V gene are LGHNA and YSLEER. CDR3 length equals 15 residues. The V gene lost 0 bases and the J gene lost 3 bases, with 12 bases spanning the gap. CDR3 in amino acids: CASSQEGTRDYEQYF. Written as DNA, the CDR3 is TGCGCCAGCAGCCAAGAAGGGACCCGAGACTACGAGCAGTACTTC.

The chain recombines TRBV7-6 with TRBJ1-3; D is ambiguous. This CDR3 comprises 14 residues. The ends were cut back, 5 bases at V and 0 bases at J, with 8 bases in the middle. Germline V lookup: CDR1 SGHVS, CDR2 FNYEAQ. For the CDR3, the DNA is TGTGCCAGCAGCGTAACAGCCTCTGGAAACACCATATATTTT. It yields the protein CASSVTASGNTIYF. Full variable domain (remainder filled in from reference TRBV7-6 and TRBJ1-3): GAGVSQSPRYKVTKRGQDVALRCDPISGHVSLYWYRQALGQGPEFLTYFNYEAQQDKSGLPNDRFSAERPEGSISTLTIQRTEQRDSAMYRCASSVTASGNTIYFGEGSWLTVV.

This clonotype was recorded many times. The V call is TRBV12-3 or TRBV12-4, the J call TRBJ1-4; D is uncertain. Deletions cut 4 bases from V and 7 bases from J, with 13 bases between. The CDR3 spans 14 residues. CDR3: CASSSLQAREKLFF. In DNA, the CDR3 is TGTGCCAGCAGTTCCCTCCAGGCGCGTGAAAAACTGTTTTTT.

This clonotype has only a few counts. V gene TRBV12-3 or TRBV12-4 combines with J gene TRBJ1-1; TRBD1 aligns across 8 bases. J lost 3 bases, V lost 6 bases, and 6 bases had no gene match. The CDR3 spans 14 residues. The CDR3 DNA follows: TGTGCCAGCAGGCCGGGACAGGAGGACACTGAAGCTTTCTTT. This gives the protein CASRPGQEDTEAFF.

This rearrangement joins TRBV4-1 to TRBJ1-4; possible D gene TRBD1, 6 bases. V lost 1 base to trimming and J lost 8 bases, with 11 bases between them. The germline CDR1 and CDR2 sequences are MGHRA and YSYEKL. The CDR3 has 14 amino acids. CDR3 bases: TGCGCCAGCAGCCAAGCACAGGGAGGGGAAAAACTGTTTTTT. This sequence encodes CASSQAQGGEKLFF.

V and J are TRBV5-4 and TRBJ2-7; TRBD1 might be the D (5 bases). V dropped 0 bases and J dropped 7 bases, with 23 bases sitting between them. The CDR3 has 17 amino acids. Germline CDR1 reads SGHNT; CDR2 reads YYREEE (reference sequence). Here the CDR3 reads CASSLGRTRGPHNEQYF. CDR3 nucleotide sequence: TGTGCCAGCAGCTTGGGACGTACAAGGGGCCCTCACAATGAGCAGTACTTC.

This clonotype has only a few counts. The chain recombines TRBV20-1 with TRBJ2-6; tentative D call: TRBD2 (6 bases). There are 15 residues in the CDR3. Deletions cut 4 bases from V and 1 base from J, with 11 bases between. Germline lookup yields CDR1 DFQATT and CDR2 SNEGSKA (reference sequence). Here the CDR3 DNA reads TGCAGTGCTAAAGGAAGCGGGTCTGGGGCCAACGTCCTGACTTTC. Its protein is CSAKGSGSGANVLTF.

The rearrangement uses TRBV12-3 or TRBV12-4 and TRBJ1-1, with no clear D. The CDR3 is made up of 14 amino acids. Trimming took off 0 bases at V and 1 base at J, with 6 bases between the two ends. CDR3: CASSLASQNTEAFF. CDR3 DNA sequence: TGTGCCAGCAGTTTAGCGAGTCAGAACACTGAAGCTTTCTTT.

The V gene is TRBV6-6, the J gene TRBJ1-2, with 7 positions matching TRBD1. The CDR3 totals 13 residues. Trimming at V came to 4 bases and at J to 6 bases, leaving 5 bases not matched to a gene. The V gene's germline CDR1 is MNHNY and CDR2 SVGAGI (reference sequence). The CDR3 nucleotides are TGTGCCAGCAGTTCACAGGGGCAGCATGGCTACACCTTC. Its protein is CASSSQGQHGYTF.

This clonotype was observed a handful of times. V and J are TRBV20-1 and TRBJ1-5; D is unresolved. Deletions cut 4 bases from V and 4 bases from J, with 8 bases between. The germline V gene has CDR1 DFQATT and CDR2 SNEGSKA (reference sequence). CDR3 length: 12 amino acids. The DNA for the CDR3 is TGCAGTGCTATTTCGGGGAATCAGCCCCAGCATTTT. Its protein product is CSAISGNQPQHF.